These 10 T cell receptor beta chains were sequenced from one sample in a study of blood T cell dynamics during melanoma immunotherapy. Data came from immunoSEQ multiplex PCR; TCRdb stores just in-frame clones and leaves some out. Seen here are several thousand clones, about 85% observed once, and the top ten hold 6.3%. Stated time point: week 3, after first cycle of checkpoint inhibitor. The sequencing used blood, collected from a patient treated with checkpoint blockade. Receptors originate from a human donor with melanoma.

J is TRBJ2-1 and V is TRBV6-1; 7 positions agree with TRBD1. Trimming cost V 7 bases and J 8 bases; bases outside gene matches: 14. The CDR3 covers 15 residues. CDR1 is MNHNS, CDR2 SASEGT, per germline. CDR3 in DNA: TGTGCCAGCAAGGGAAGACAGGGCTATCCGCATGAGCAGTTCTTC. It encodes CASKGRQGYPHEQFF.

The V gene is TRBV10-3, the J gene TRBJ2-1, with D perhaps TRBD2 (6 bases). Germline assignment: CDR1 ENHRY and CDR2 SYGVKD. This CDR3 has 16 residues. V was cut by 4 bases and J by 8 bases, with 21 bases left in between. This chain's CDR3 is CAISARTVGGTDEQFF. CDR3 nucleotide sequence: TGTGCCATCAGTGCCCGAACCGTTGGCGGGACCGATGAGCAGTTCTTC.

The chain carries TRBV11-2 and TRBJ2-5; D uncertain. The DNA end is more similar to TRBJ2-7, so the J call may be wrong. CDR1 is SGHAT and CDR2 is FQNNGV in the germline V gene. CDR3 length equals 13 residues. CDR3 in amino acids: CASSLVGLDEQYF. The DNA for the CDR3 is TGTGCCAGCAGCTTAGTCGGGTTGGACGAGCAGTACTTC.

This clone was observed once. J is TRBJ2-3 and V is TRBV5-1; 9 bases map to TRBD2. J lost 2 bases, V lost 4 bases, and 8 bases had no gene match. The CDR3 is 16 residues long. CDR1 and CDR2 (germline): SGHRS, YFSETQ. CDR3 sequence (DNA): TGCGCCAGCAGCCCCCGACTAGCGGATTCCACAGATACGCAGTATTTT. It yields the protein CASSPRLADSTDTQYF.

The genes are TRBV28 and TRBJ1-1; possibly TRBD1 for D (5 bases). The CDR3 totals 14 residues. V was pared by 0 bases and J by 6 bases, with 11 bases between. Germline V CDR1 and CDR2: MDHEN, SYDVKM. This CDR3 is CASSLWGPVAEAFF. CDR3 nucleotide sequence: TGTGCCAGCAGTTTATGGGGGCCCGTGGCTGAAGCTTTCTTT.

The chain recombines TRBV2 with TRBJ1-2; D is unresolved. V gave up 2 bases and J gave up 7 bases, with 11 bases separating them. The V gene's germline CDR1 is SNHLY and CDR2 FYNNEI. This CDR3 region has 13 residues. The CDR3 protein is CASSERAFRGYTF. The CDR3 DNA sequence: TGTGCCAGCAGTGAACGGGCGTTCCGTGGCTACACCTTC.

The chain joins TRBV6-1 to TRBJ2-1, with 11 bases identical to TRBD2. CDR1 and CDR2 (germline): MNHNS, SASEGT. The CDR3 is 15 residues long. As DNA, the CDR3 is TGTGCGGCTAGCGGGGGGCCGAGCTCCTACAATGAGCAGTTCTTC. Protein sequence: CAASGGPSSYNEQFF.

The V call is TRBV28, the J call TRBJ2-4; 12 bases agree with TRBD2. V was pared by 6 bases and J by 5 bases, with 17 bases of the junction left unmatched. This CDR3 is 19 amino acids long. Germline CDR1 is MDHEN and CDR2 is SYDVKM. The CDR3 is CASRTGVLAGGQGENIQYF. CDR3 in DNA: TGTGCCAGCAGGACGGGCGTTCTAGCGGGAGGGCAGGGGGAAAACATTCAGTACTTC.

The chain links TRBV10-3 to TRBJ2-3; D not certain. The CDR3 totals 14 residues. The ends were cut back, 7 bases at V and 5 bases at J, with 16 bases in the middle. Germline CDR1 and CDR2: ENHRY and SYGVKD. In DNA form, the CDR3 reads TGTGCCATCAAGGATCACAACCTGGGAGATACGCAGTATTTT. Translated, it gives CAIKDHNLGDTQYF.

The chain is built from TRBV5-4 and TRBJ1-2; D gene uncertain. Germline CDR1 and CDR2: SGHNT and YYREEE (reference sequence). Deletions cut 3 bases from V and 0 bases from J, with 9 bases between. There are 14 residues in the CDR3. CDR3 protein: CASSWGTANYGYTF. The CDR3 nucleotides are TGTGCCAGCAGCTGGGGAACGGCTAACTATGGCTACACCTTC. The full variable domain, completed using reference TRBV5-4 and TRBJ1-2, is ETGVTQSPTHLIKTRGQQVTLRCSSQSGHNTVSWYQQALGQGPQFIFQYYREEENGRGNFPPRFSGLQFPNYSSELNVNALELDDSALYLCASSWGTANYGYTFGSGTRLTVV.